The 23 T cell receptor beta chains in this list originate from one sample, sequenced in a study of vaccination and CD4 T cells after COVID-19 (dated by TCRdb to between 2021 and 2023). Receptors were amplified or captured by PCR. TCRdb lists the instrument as Illumina iSeq 100. DNA from cultured CD4+ T cells was subjected to TCR sequencing with the Oncomine TCR Beta short-read assay at the Johns Hopkins FTIC core. Through fastp at Q25 and MiXCR, TCRdb rebuilt clones from the public reads, retaining in-frame beta chains. Each CDR3 protein appears once, grouped with its most common genes and DNA. The sample profile shows around 10,000 distinct CDR3 sequences; roughly 54% of them were found once. Approximately 21% of the sample belongs to the ten largest clones. The sample's treatment or condition label is to be understood as: approximately nine-day PBMC culture with coronavirus spike peptide pools or control peptides (ViraFEST assay).

These receptors are not linked to any known antigen. Sequenced: CD4+ T cells from blood, cultured in vitro. The origin of the receptors is a human donor who had recovered from COVID-19.

The chain recombines TRBV12-5 with TRBJ2-7; no firm D call. V was trimmed by 5 bases and J by 4 bases, leaving 9 bases between them. The germline V gene encodes CDR1 LGHNT and CDR2 FRNRAP. This CDR3 region has 12 residues. DNA of the CDR3: TGTGCTAGTGGTCTAGACTTATACGAGCAGTACTTC. Its translation is CASGLDLYEQYF.

This rearrangement joins TRBV6-5 to TRBJ2-3; 9 nucleotides match TRBD2. The germline V gene has CDR1 MNHEY and CDR2 SVGAGI. The CDR3 is made up of 15 amino acids. V shed 2 bases, J shed 2 bases, and the junction held 2 bases outside the gene matches. This chain's CDR3 is CASSYLAGYTDTQYF. The CDR3 DNA reads as TGTGCCAGCAGTTACCTAGCGGGATACACAGATACGCAGTATTTT.

This chain links TRBV5-1 with TRBJ2-5, with a possible D match to TRBD1 (6 bases). Germline-derived CDR1 and CDR2 are SGHRS and YFSETQ. The V end lost 0 bases, the J end lost 3 bases, and 9 bases lay between the germline ends. The CDR3 consists of 14 residues. The CDR3 loop is CASSLVSGEETQYF. Written as DNA, the CDR3 is TGCGCCAGCAGCTTGGTATCAGGGGAAGAGACCCAGTACTTC.

The chain has TRBV4-3 and TRBJ1-1; 7 bases match TRBD1. Germline values: CDR1 LGHNA, CDR2 YSLEER. The CDR3 extends over 15 amino acids. The V and J ends lost 3 bases and 3 bases, in that order; junction bases with no gene match: 7. As DNA, the CDR3 is TGCGCCAGCAGCCAGACCTACAGGGGTTACACTGAAGCTTTCTTT. It yields the protein CASSQTYRGYTEAFF.

In this sample, this clonotype is medium-sized. J is TRBJ2-7 and V is TRBV19; 8 bases are shared with TRBD1. With V trimmed by 6 bases and J by 3 bases, 4 bases remained unmatched. This CDR3 spans 13 amino acids. Germline CDR1 and CDR2: LNHDA and SQIVND (reference sequence). CDR3 loop: CASSVDRGYEQYF. CDR3 sequence (DNA): TGTGCCAGTAGCGTCGACAGGGGCTACGAGCAGTACTTC.

The chain recombines TRBV6-1 with TRBJ1-2, with D perhaps TRBD1 (6 bases). The germline gives CDR1 MNHNS, CDR2 SASEGT. V lost 4 bases to trimming and J lost 5 bases, with 14 bases between them. CDR3 length: 14 residues. The CDR3 region has the DNA TGTGCCAGCAGTGGGGGGGCCAGGGCGTATGGCTACACCTTC. Translation gives CASSGGARAYGYTF.

The table lists this clonotype with a few counts. The junction differs from germline at one of its ends, possibly a read error. The chain is built from TRBV7-7 and TRBJ2-3; the match to TRBD2 covers 11 bases. CDR1 and CDR2 from the germline V gene are SSHAT and FNYEAQ (reference sequence). CDR3 length equals 18 residues. CDR3 sequence: CASSLAASGRPSTDTQYF. The CDR3, as DNA: TGTGCTAGCAGCTTAGCGGCTAGCGGGAGGCCAAGCACAGATACGCAGTATTTT. The full variable domain, with the rest looked up from reference TRBV7-7 and TRBJ2-3, is GAGVSQSPRYKVTKRGQDVTLRCDPISSHATLYWYQQALGQGPEFLTYFNYEAQPDKSGLPSDRFSAERPEGSISTLTIQRTEQRDSAMYRCASSLAASGRPSTDTQYFGPGTRLTVL.

The chain recombines TRBV19 with TRBJ1-3, with D unresolved. The CDR3 runs 15 residues. Deletions cut 3 bases from V and 0 bases from J, with 9 bases between. Germline values: CDR1 LNHDA, CDR2 SQIVND (reference sequence). Here the CDR3 DNA reads TGTGCCAGTAGTATGGACCCGAGCTCTGGAAACACCATATATTTT. Translating it yields CASSMDPSSGNTIYF. Full variable domain (outside the CDR3, taken from reference TRBV19 and TRBJ1-3): DGGITQSPKYLFRKEGQNVTLSCEQNLNHDAMYWYRQDPGQGLRLIYYSQIVNDFQKGDIAEGYSVSREKKESFPLTVTSAQKNPTAFYLCASSMDPSSGNTIYFGEGSWLTVV.

This chain links TRBV25-1 with TRBJ1-1; no reliable D call. The CDR3 runs 13 residues. The V gene lost 2 bases and the J gene lost 1 base, with 5 bases spanning the gap. Germline loops: CDR1 MGHDK, CDR2 SYGVNS. CDR3 coding DNA: TGTGCCAGCAGTGAACCAGGGAACACTGAAGCTTTCTTT. This gives the protein CASSEPGNTEAFF.

This clonotype was detected a few times. The J gene is TRBJ2-2, the V gene TRBV7-3; D is unclear. This CDR3 contains 11 residues. Germline loops: CDR1 SGHTA, CDR2 FQGTGA. V was cut by 6 bases and J by 8 bases, with 7 bases left in between. In DNA, the CDR3 is TGTGCCAGCAGTAATTTAGGGGAGCTGTTTTTT. It codes for CASSNLGELFF. The full variable domain, in which reference TRBV7-3 and TRBJ2-2 provide the parts outside the CDR3, is GAGVSQTPSNKVTEKGKYVELRCDPISGHTALYWYRQSLGQGPEFLIYFQGTGAADDSGLPNDRFFAVRPEGSVSTLKIQRTERGDSAVYLCASSNLGELFFGEGSRLTVL.

The CDR3 coding sequence is TGTGCCAGTAGGTCGGGTCCTGGCACAGATACGCAGTATTTT. Protein sequence: CASRSGPGTDTQYF. This chain links TRBV19 with TRBJ2-3, with unresolved D. Germline CDR1 reads LNHDA; CDR2 reads SQIVND (reference sequence). V lost 6 bases, J lost 1 base, and 11 bases lay in between. This CDR3 region has 14 residues.

V and J are TRBV14 and TRBJ2-1; 10 bases match TRBD2. The CDR3 length is 17 residues. V was clipped by 4 bases and J by 4 bases; unmatched bases: 10. Germline V CDR1 and CDR2: SGHDN, FVKESK. The CDR3 spells CASSLLSGTSVYNEQFF. The CDR3 DNA sequence: TGTGCCAGCAGCCTACTTTCCGGGACTAGCGTGTACAATGAGCAGTTCTTC.

This clonotype was found a few times. The V and J genes are TRBV7-3 and TRBJ2-3; 10 bases align to TRBD1. The CDR3 runs to 17 residues. Per the germline V gene, CDR1 is SGHTA and CDR2 is FQGTGA. V lost 5 bases, J lost 0 bases, and 8 bases stayed unmatched. The DNA of the CDR3 is TGTGCCAGCAGCCGGACAGGGGGGCCAACGAGCACAGATACGCAGTATTTT. Its translation is CASSRTGGPTSTDTQYF.

The rearrangement uses TRBV20-1 and TRBJ2-5; 7 bases agree with TRBD2. CDR1 is DFQATT, CDR2 SNEGSKA, per germline (reference sequence). The V gene end was trimmed by 3 bases and the J gene end by 0 bases; junction bases not matched to a gene: 4. The CDR3 spans 14 residues. CDR3 DNA: TGCAGTGCTAGCTCTCTAGCGGACCAAGAGACCCAGTACTTC. Encoded protein: CSASSLADQETQYF.

This clonotype turned up a few times. V is TRBV28 and J is TRBJ1-2; the D is unclear. The germline V and J ends were trimmed by 3 bases and 2 bases, with 1 base remaining between them. CDR1 MDHEN and CDR2 SYDVKM come from the germline V gene. The CDR3 has 11 residues. CDR3 amino acids: CASSFNYGYTF. The CDR3 nucleotides read TGTGCCAGCAGTTTCAACTATGGCTACACCTTC.

This clonotype was observed a few times. This chain links TRBV20-1 with TRBJ1-4; D perhaps matches TRBD1 (5 bases). The length of the CDR3 is 14 residues. Trimming took off 5 bases at V and 7 bases at J, with 17 bases between the two ends. Looked up from germline, CDR1 is DFQATT and CDR2 is SNEGSKA (reference sequence). This CDR3 is CSAQIGASGEKLFF. Here the CDR3 DNA reads TGCAGTGCTCAAATCGGGGCGAGCGGTGAAAAACTGTTTTTT.

The rearrangement joins TRBV23-1 to TRBJ2-7, with 7 bases identical to TRBD1. TRBV23-1 is an ORF, and what it does is uncertain. J lost 7 bases, V lost 0 bases, and 9 bases had no gene match. This CDR3 spans 15 amino acids. CDR3 sequence: CASSQSCQGVCEQYF. DNA of the CDR3: TGCGCCAGCAGTCAATCGTGCCAGGGGGTTTGTGAGCAGTACTTC.

A few counts support this clonotype. This chain joins TRBV5-1 and TRBJ2-7, with 9 bases that match TRBD2. Germline V gene lookup returns CDR1 SGHRS and CDR2 YFSETQ. The CDR3 sequence is 17 residues long. The V segment lost 6 bases and the J segment 0 bases; nucleotides outside the gene matches: 13. The CDR3 spells CASKLLGSGGPSYEQYF. The CDR3 coding sequence is TGCGCCAGCAAGCTCCTCGGCAGCGGGGGGCCCTCCTACGAGCAGTACTTC.

Only one count was recorded for this clonotype. The gene calls are TRBV6-1 and TRBJ2-7; D is undetermined. This CDR3 comprises 13 residues. The V gene's germline CDR1 is MNHNS and CDR2 SASEGT. V was trimmed by 6 bases and J by 5 bases, leaving 14 bases between them. The CDR3 loop is CASSRPSRDEQYF. CDR3 DNA sequence: TGTGCCAGCAGCCGTCCCAGTCGGGACGAGCAGTACTTC.

The chain employs TRBV24-1 and TRBJ2-7, with D perhaps assigned TRBD1 or TRBD2 (5 bases each). CDR1 and CDR2 from the germline V gene are KGHDR and SFDVKD. The CDR3 spans 12 residues. The V and J ends lost 6 bases and 6 bases respectively, with 11 bases between them. DNA of the CDR3: TGTGCCACCAGTCGGGACGTGGGCGAGCAGTACTTC. The encoded protein is CATSRDVGEQYF.

The sample holds a few counts of this clonotype. V and J are TRBV6-1 and TRBJ1-6, with D tentatively TRBD1 (6 bases). The CDR3 covers 13 residues. Germline values: CDR1 MNHNS, CDR2 SASEGT. Trimming cost V 6 bases and J 9 bases, with 12 bases left between them. The CDR3 sequence is CASSRGYPSPLHF. In DNA, the CDR3 is TGTGCCAGCAGCAGGGGTTACCCTTCACCCCTCCACTTT.

The CDR3 is CASSPGEGRTDTQYF. Here the CDR3 DNA reads TGTGCCAGCTCACCAGGGGAGGGACGCACAGATACGCAGTATTTT. J is TRBJ2-3 and V is TRBV18, with TRBD2 matching over 7 bases. In germline, CDR1 is KGHSH, CDR2 LQKENI. The V segment lost 2 bases and the J segment 1 base; nucleotides outside the gene matches: 3. This CDR3 has 15 amino acids.

The chain has TRBV6-2 or TRBV6-3 and TRBJ1-1; no reliable D call. Germline assignment: CDR1 MNHEY and CDR2 SVGEGT. V lost 3 bases and J lost 0, with 8 bases in between. The CDR3 covers 14 residues. CDR3 loop: CASSYHMLNTEAFF. Written as DNA, the CDR3 is TGTGCCAGCAGTTATCATATGTTGAACACTGAAGCTTTCTTT.